The present entry profiles one T cell receptor (beta chain) with its context. As yet, its antigen is unknown. The genomic DNA of each subset was split evenly across several immunoSEQ plates. Using approximately 200 ng DNA, approximately 27,000 T cell genomes, the sorted-subset replicate PCRs were run. Generated by immunoSEQ multiplex PCR, the TCRdb table keeps only in-frame clones and is missing some. The sample includes 2 million to 2.5 million clones, 90% to 96% of them seen just once. The sample is drawn from a study of shared clonotypes between healthy human individuals. Study-level findings and limits: Sequencing depth was predicted to influence how clonotypes are shared among donors.

From germline, CDR1 is SGHTA and CDR2 FQGTGA. V was pared by 2 bases and J by 6 bases, with 13 bases between. There are 14 residues in the CDR3. Sequencing was done on a sample of naive CD4+ T cells sorted from blood. Subset here: CD45RA+ positively selected. The clonotype originates from a man aged 18 to 30 in good health. V gene TRBV7-3 combines with J gene TRBJ1-1, with D perhaps TRBD1 (5 bases). The CDR3 DNA reads as TGTGCCAGCAGCTTAGGCGGGACTGGGCCTGAAGCTTTCTTT. It is translated as CASSLGGTGPEAFF.